These 24 T cell receptor beta chains were all obtained from the same sample, sequenced in a study of CD8+ T cells in alopecia areata. Investigators isolated RNA and reverse transcribed it into cDNA to act as the sequencing template. The data were produced by immunoSEQ multiplex PCR, yet TCRdb's version contains in-frame clones alone and is incomplete. The data show some 190,000 clones, around 51% seen once. The treatment denotes: oral pan-JAK inhibitor, 5-10 mg twice daily. The sample was CD8+ T cells sorted from blood, taken around week 54, from a patient treated with tofacitinib. These receptors were taken from a human donor with alopecia areata.

V usage is TRBV6-5 and J usage is TRBJ2-3; TRBD2 matches at 8 bases. From germline, CDR1 is MNHEY and CDR2 SVGAGI. The V and J ends lost 0 bases and 5 bases, in that order; junction bases with no gene match: 7. The CDR3 extends over 16 amino acids. The CDR3 region is CASSYSRGGPGDTQYF. The CDR3 DNA reads TGTGCCAGCAGTTACTCCCGGGGGGGGCCGGGAGATACGCAGTATTTT.

The genes are TRBV30 and TRBJ1-2; D is possibly TRBD1 (5 bases). The CDR3 has 12 amino acids. The V end lost 4 bases, the J end lost 3 bases, and 9 bases lay between the germline ends. Per germline, CDR1 GTSNPN and CDR2 SVGIG (reference sequence). The CDR3 here is CAWMQGDYGYTF. DNA for the CDR3: TGTGCCTGGATGCAGGGAGACTATGGCTACACCTTC.

A single count supports this clone. The rearrangement joins TRBV27 to TRBJ1-1; possibly TRBD1 for D (6 bases). The CDR3 sequence is 14 residues long. Germline V gene lookup returns CDR1 MNHEY and CDR2 SMNVEV (reference sequence). Trimming shortened V by 3 bases and J by 4 bases, and 12 bases separated the two germline ends. DNA of the CDR3: TGTGCCAGCAGTTTTGCAGGGGCCAGCACTGAAGCTTTCTTT. It codes for CASSFAGASTEAFF.

This clone was seen only a few times. The chain employs TRBV7-9 and TRBJ2-1; 8 bases agree with TRBD1. This CDR3 comprises 15 residues. Germline V lookup: CDR1 SEHNR, CDR2 FQNEAQ (reference sequence). After removal of 5 bases from V and 7 bases from J, the junction contained 10 bases not matched to a gene. CDR3 in DNA: TGTGCCAGCAGCCCTCGGACGGGACAGGAGAATGAGCAGTTCTTC. This sequence encodes CASSPRTGQENEQFF.

V usage is TRBV5-4 and J usage is TRBJ1-2; D is unresolved. Trimming removed 4 bases at V and 2 bases at J, with 15 bases between. The CDR3 is made up of 15 amino acids. Germline-derived CDR1 and CDR2 are SGHNT and YYREEE (reference sequence). In DNA, the CDR3 is TGTGCCAGCAGCGGCGCCACGGGTGGGAACTATGGCTACACCTTC. Encoded protein: CASSGATGGNYGYTF.

This clone was picked up a small number of times. DNA of the CDR3: TGCAGCGTCGGGGGAGGGGGCCGCACCGGGGAGCTGTTTTTT. Translation gives CSVGGGGRTGELFF. V usage is TRBV29-1 and J usage is TRBJ2-2; D may be TRBD1 or TRBD2 (7 bases each). V was pared by 6 bases and J by 4 bases, with 15 bases between. The CDR3 contains 14 residues. Germline assignment: CDR1 SQVTM and CDR2 ANQGSEA.

This clone occurred a few times. The chain carries TRBV30 and TRBJ2-3; 7 bases are shared with TRBD1. Per germline, CDR1 GTSNPN and CDR2 SVGIG (reference sequence). This CDR3 has 14 residues. V shed 2 bases, J shed 4 bases, and the junction held 6 bases outside the gene matches. DNA of the CDR3: TGTGCCTGGAGTCGGGCAGGGGGTGCAGATACGCAGTATTTT. Its translation is CAWSRAGGADTQYF. Based on the CDR3 plus reference TRBV30 and TRBJ2-3, the full variable domain is SQTIHQWPATLVQPVGSPLSLECTVEGTSNPNLYWYRQAAGRGLQLLFYSVGIGQISSEVPQNLSASRPQDRQFILSSKKLLLSDSGFYLCAWSRAGGADTQYFGPGTRLTVL.

This clone was seen only a few times. In the same sample, other DNA sequences code for this CDR3. The CDR3: CASSPGHLYEQYF. CDR3 DNA sequence: TGTGCCAGCTCACCGGGACACCTTTACGAGCAGTACTTC. The chain couples TRBV18 to TRBJ2-7, with a weak D call TRBD1 (6 bases). The CDR3 is 13 amino acids. Germline V gene lookup returns CDR1 KGHSH and CDR2 LQKENI. V was trimmed by 3 bases and J by 4 bases, leaving 10 bases between them.

The CDR3 nucleotides are TGTGCCAGCAGCTTGGGGACACTAGATTCAGATACGCAGTATTTT. This encodes CASSLGTLDSDTQYF. The V gene is TRBV27, the J gene TRBJ2-3, with a possible D match to TRBD1 (6 bases). The CDR3 has 15 amino acids. Germline V gives CDR1 MNHEY, CDR2 SMNVEV (reference sequence). V was pared by 6 bases and J by 4 bases, with 17 bases between.

The CDR3 coding sequence is TGCGCCAGCAGCCCGGAGGCGAATCAGCCCCAGCATTTT. Its translation is CASSPEANQPQHF. J is TRBJ1-5 and V is TRBV4-3; unclear D gene. CDR1 LGHNA and CDR2 YSLEER come from the germline V gene. The CDR3 loop spans 13 amino acids. V was cut by 4 bases and J by 4 bases, with 8 bases left in between.

A few counts support this clone. The V and J genes are TRBV29-1 and TRBJ1-1, with 9 bases matching TRBD1. The CDR3 length is 16 residues. Unmatched junction bases numbered 13, after V lost 5 bases and J lost 3 bases. CDR1 is SQVTM and CDR2 is ANQGSEA in the germline V gene. CDR3 nucleotide sequence: TGCAGCGTTACTCGACCGGGACAGGGACGTTACACTGAAGCTTTCTTT. Amino acids: CSVTRPGQGRYTEAFF.

Only a few counts were recorded for this clone. The chain uses TRBV7-9 and TRBJ2-2; 12 nucleotides agree with TRBD2. Germline V gives CDR1 SEHNR, CDR2 FQNEAQ (reference sequence). Trimming cost V 5 bases and J 6 bases; bases outside gene matches: 4. The CDR3 is 15 amino acids. The CDR3 DNA is TGTGCCAGCAGCCCTAGCGGGGGGGCACCCGGGGAGCTGTTTTTT. Translation gives CASSPSGGAPGELFF.

This chain links TRBV6-5 with TRBJ1-2; no reliable D call. The CDR3 consists of 13 residues. Deletions cut 6 bases from V and 5 bases from J, with 13 bases between. Germline loops: CDR1 MNHEY, CDR2 SVGAGI. CDR3 coding DNA: TGTGCCAGCAGCTCCCTAGAGTGGTATGGCTACACCTTC. It translates to CASSSLEWYGYTF.

This clone was detected only a few times. This chain links TRBV14 with TRBJ2-1, with D hard to call. The CDR3 has 13 amino acids. V shed 0 bases and J shed 7 bases, with 7 bases lying between them. CDR1 SGHDN and CDR2 FVKESK come from the germline V gene. The CDR3 loop is CASSQDRRNEQFF. Here the CDR3 DNA reads TGTGCCAGCAGCCAAGATCGACGAAATGAGCAGTTCTTC.

This clone showed up just a few times. The genes are TRBV29-1 and TRBJ1-3; 7 bases are a match to TRBD1. Trimming cost V 5 bases and J 2 bases; bases outside gene matches: 6. CDR3 length: 14 residues. Germline lookup yields CDR1 SQVTM and CDR2 ANQGSEA. Written as DNA, the CDR3 is TGCAGCGTTTCCACAGGGGTAACTGGAAACACCATATATTTT. Amino acids: CSVSTGVTGNTIYF.

With regard to this clone: Other DNA sequences within the sample encode an identical CDR3. The chain couples TRBV5-4 to TRBJ2-7; TRBD1 might be the D (5 bases). Trimming removed 0 bases from V and 7 bases from J, with 5 bases in between. Germline CDR1 is SGHNT and CDR2 is YYREEE (reference sequence). CDR3 length equals 11 residues. CDR3 bases: TGTGCCAGCAGCTTGGCAGGGGAGCAGTACTTC. Translated: CASSLAGEQYF.

The chain is built from TRBV7-2 and TRBJ2-4; 8 bases match TRBD1. The CDR3 covers 18 residues. V was pared by 3 bases and J by 0 bases, with 10 bases of the junction left unmatched. Germline values: CDR1 SGHTA, CDR2 FQGNSA. Here the CDR3 DNA reads TGTGCCAGCAGCTTGAGAGGACAGGGAACCTTAGCCAAAAACATTCAGTACTTC. This sequence encodes CASSLRGQGTLAKNIQYF.

The V gene is TRBV30, the J gene TRBJ2-5; 13 bases align to TRBD2. The germline V gene has CDR1 GTSNPN and CDR2 SVGIG (reference sequence). The V segment lost 3 bases and the J segment 2 bases; nucleotides outside the gene matches: 0. The CDR3 is 14 amino acids. CDR3 loop: CAWRLAGGQETQYF. Written as DNA, the CDR3 is TGTGCCTGGAGACTAGCGGGGGGGCAAGAGACCCAGTACTTC.

The chain employs TRBV14 and TRBJ2-1, with a possible D match to TRBD2 (6 bases). Trimming removed 1 base from V and 8 bases from J, with 15 bases in between. The CDR3 totals 15 residues. Germline assignment: CDR1 SGHDN and CDR2 FVKESK. CDR3: CASSQGGNRVYEQFF. Written as DNA, the CDR3 is TGTGCCAGCAGCCAAGGCGGGAATCGAGTATATGAGCAGTTCTTC.

The gene calls are TRBV15 and TRBJ2-1; TRBD2 is a possible D gene (5 bases). Trimming left V 3 bases short and J 3 bases short, with 12 bases between. Germline CDR1 is LNHNV and CDR2 is YYDKDF (reference sequence). The CDR3 length is 15 residues. The CDR3, as DNA: TGTGCCACCAGCAGGGGATCAGGAGGCTACAATGAGCAGTTCTTC. Translated, it gives CATSRGSGGYNEQFF.

This chain uses TRBV14 with TRBJ2-4, with D possibly TRBD2 on 5 matching bases. V was pared by 3 bases and J by 1 base, with 10 bases between. The CDR3 is 15 residues long. Germline V gene lookup returns CDR1 SGHDN and CDR2 FVKESK. The CDR3 spells CASSQPGTAKNIQYF. The CDR3 nucleotides are TGTGCCAGCAGCCAGCCGGGAACCGCCAAAAACATTCAGTACTTC.

This chain uses TRBV5-4 with TRBJ2-7, with 10 bases identical to TRBD1. Germline CDR1 is SGHNT and CDR2 is YYREEE (reference sequence). This CDR3 is built from 14 residues. Trimming at V came to 4 bases and at J to 6 bases, leaving 7 bases not matched to a gene. CDR3: CASSLTGGGGEQYF. The CDR3 region has the DNA TGTGCCAGCAGCCTGACAGGGGGCGGCGGCGAGCAGTACTTC.

This clone is a singleton in its sample. The CDR3 region is CASSRMTGANTGELFF. The CDR3 nucleotides read TGCGCCAGCAGCCGCATGACAGGGGCCAACACCGGGGAGCTGTTTTTT. The chain joins TRBV4-3 to TRBJ2-2, with TRBD1 matching 8 bases. CDR1 and CDR2 from the germline V gene are LGHNA and YSLEER. The J segment lost 2 bases and the V segment lost 4 bases, leaving 6 bases of the junction unmatched. The CDR3 is made up of 16 amino acids.

This clone was seen more than once but under ten times. The chain has TRBV7-2 and TRBJ2-3; TRBD2 matches at 9 bases. J was trimmed by 6 bases and V by 5 bases; bases with no gene match: 15. The CDR3 spans 17 residues. Per germline, CDR1 SGHTA and CDR2 FQGNSA. CDR3 sequence reads: CASSARPGRGGPDTQYF. As DNA, the CDR3 is TGTGCCAGCAGCGCGCGACCCGGGCGGGGGGGCCCTGATACGCAGTATTTT.